These T cell receptor beta chains were read from a single sample in a study of blood T cell repertoires in COVID-19. Sequencing used immunoSEQ multiplex PCR; TCRdb keeps in-frame clones, though not all of them. There are about 300,000 clones in the sample; around nine tenths occur only once, and approximately 1.8% lies in the top ten. What was sequenced was peripheral blood. The receptor set was obtained from a woman aged 25 to 39 with COVID-19, enrolled during active disease. The CDR3 runs from the conserved cysteine through the conserved F or W. The order of the fields is V gene, D gene, J gene, CDR3 protein. A D gene is named only where the DNA matches it firmly.

TRBV9	TRBD1	TRBJ2-7	CASSGSGTGLSYEQYF
TRBV5-1	NA	TRBJ2-2	CASSFGNTGELFF
TRBV11-2	TRBD1	TRBJ1-1	CASSRDRGGTEAFF
TRBV19	NA	TRBJ1-6	CASKKDRGSYNSPLHF
TRBV6-1	TRBD1	TRBJ1-5	CASSGRDRGIGQPQHF
TRBV4-2	NA	TRBJ1-2	CASSQDRIGTENLYGYTF
TRBV5-6	NA	TRBJ1-1	CASSLAGAGRVEAFF
TRBV29-1	NA	TRBJ1-1	CSVDPNRIPAEAFF
TRBV29-1	TRBD1	TRBJ2-2	CSVRQGLDNTGELFF
TRBV3-1/TRBV3-2	TRBD1	TRBJ2-7	CASSQPGQGIYEQYF
TRBV27	TRBD1	TRBJ2-2	CASSFDRGHPGELFF
TRBV14	NA	TRBJ2-5	CASSQQGRPQETQYF
TRBV5-4	TRBD2	TRBJ2-5	CASSLKTSGETQYF
TRBV7-2	TRBD2	TRBJ2-5	CASSFTTSPGTQYF
TRBV3-1/TRBV3-2	NA	TRBJ1-1	CASSQGAPTEAFF
TRBV6-2/TRBV6-3	TRBD1	TRBJ1-2	CASSRTGQGMSGYTF
TRBV18	NA	TRBJ1-2	CASSPQPTRQSYGYTF
TRBV7-8	TRBD1	TRBJ1-2	CASSLAGGFYGYTF
TRBV2	TRBD1	TRBJ1-4	CASRPGQGRLFF
TRBV7-2	NA	TRBJ2-3	CASSLVLGGLTDTQYF
TRBV11-3	NA	TRBJ2-7	CASSLGLVTNEQYF
TRBV18	NA	TRBJ2-3	CASSPPIGISTDTQYF
TRBV18	NA	TRBJ2-7	CASSPSLTGSNEQYF
TRBV4-1	NA	TRBJ1-1	CASSPLWGGNTEAFF
TRBV6-5	TRBD1	TRBJ1-6	CASSLTGDNSPLHF
TRBV28	TRBD1	TRBJ1-5	CASSVPGQGMASQHF
TRBV5-1	NA	TRBJ2-3	CASELTGSTSTDTQYF
TRBV2	NA	TRBJ1-5	CASSDYGEFQPQHF
TRBV7-9	TRBD1	TRBJ2-7	CASSKPGQGAIEQYF
TRBV7-2	NA	TRBJ1-1	CASSLKLQGAAFF
TRBV7-9	NA	TRBJ2-5	CASSVRGLQETQYF
TRBV5-6	TRBD2	TRBJ2-1	CASSVLAANNEQFF
TRBV4-1	NA	TRBJ1-1	CASSPPYMEAFF
TRBV5-1	TRBD1	TRBJ2-2	CASSLRGTGFAGELFF
TRBV5-4	NA	TRBJ2-1	CASSLGARGAGKYEQFF
TRBV14	NA	TRBJ2-1	CASSQLTAGDNEQFF
TRBV19	TRBD2	TRBJ2-3	CASNPGSGVADTQYF
TRBV18	TRBD2	TRBJ2-1	CASSPRTSRNEQFF
TRBV2	TRBD1	TRBJ2-1	CASRLGGSGDEQFF
TRBV15	NA	TRBJ2-7	CATSRAGMAYEQYF
TRBV10-1	TRBD2	TRBJ2-2	CASSDKGLAGGWNTGELFF
TRBV6-4	TRBD1	TRBJ1-1	CASSLDRGDTEAFF
TRBV19	TRBD2	TRBJ2-5	CASSPTSGGTQETQYF
TRBV24-1	NA	TRBJ1-2	CATGPGRGYTF
TRBV4-1	NA	TRBJ2-7	CASSQDKLGGASSYEQYF
TRBV7-2	TRBD1	TRBJ2-5	CASGRQGGETQYF
TRBV15	NA	TRBJ1-5	CATSRDVGSGRQPQHF
TRBV5-1	NA	TRBJ2-1	CASSLAGNEQFF
TRBV24-1	NA	TRBJ2-5	CATSEKQGVRETQYF
TRBV7-7	TRBD2	TRBJ2-5	CASSLAGSRGGQETQYF
TRBV30	NA	TRBJ1-2	CAWSMGLSSLYGYTF
TRBV5-1	NA	TRBJ1-4	CASSLVSAEEKLFF
TRBV9	NA	TRBJ1-4	CASSTQGVTNEKLFF
TRBV7-3	NA	TRBJ2-3	CASSLTSGTDTQYF
TRBV7-6	TRBD1	TRBJ2-5	CASSYPTGGIQETQYF
TRBV7-9	NA	TRBJ2-2	CASSLGVNTGELFF
TRBV19	NA	TRBJ1-2	CASSMGGAGNYGYTF